This is a list of T cell receptor beta chains from one sample in a study of blood T cell repertoires in COVID-19. Generated by immunoSEQ multiplex PCR, the TCRdb table keeps only in-frame clones and is missing some. The sample holds a few hundred thousand clones; roughly 82% are singletons and the top ten take around 1.5%. Material for sequencing was peripheral blood. These receptors came from a woman aged 45-59 years with acute or convalescent COVID-19. CDR3s include the opening cysteine and the closing phenylalanine or tryptophan. The order of the fields is clone size, V gene, D gene, J gene, CDR3 protein, CDR3 DNA. D genes are given only for firm matches. Size tells how often a clone was seen (once, few, many) or the class of an expanded clone, and some rows leave it out.

.	TRBV19	TRBD2	TRBJ2-1	CASSIGPLAGGLGEQFF	TGTGCCAGTAGTATAGGTCCACTAGCGGGAGGGCTGGGTGAGCAGTTCTTC
.	TRBV4-3	.	TRBJ2-3	CASSQVLRGNTDTQYF	TGCGCCAGCAGCCAAGTTCTTAGGGGGAACACAGATACGCAGTATTTT
.	TRBV29-1	TRBD2	TRBJ2-7	CSVELLAGDEQYF	TGCAGCGTTGAACTGCTAGCGGGAGACGAGCAGTACTTC
.	TRBV24-1	TRBD2	TRBJ2-5	CATSDTGTMSETQYF	TGTGCCACCAGTGACACCGGGACTATGTCGGAGACCCAGTACTTC
.	TRBV20-1	TRBD2	TRBJ2-7	CSVAGDYEQYF	TGCAGTGTCGCGGGGGATTACGAGCAGTACTTC
once	TRBV24-1	.	TRBJ2-2	CATSDQTPDNANTGELFF	TGTGCCACCAGTGACCAAACTCCGGACAACGCGAACACCGGGGAGCTGTTTTTT
.	TRBV9	.	TRBJ2-1	CASSVEGNEQFF	TGTGCCAGCAGCGTGGAGGGCAATGAGCAGTTCTTC
.	TRBV20-1	.	TRBJ2-7	CSASRGGTNYEQYF	TGCAGTGCTAGTAGGGGGGGAACAAACTACGAGCAGTACTTC
.	TRBV28	TRBD1	TRBJ1-1	CASSTPTGSGAFF	TGTGCCAGCAGTACACCGACAGGGAGTGGAGCTTTCTTT
few	TRBV4-1	TRBD1	TRBJ1-4	CASSQDGSRGPSEKLFF	TGCGCCAGCAGCCAAGATGGGAGCAGGGGGCCGAGTGAAAAACTGTTTTTT
.	TRBV5-1	.	TRBJ2-3	CASSLGQGPDTQYF	TGCGCCAGCAGCTTAGGCCAGGGCCCCGATACGCAGTATTTT
once	TRBV2	TRBD1	TRBJ2-1	CASMRLGQGIYNEQFF	TGTGCCAGCATGCGATTAGGACAGGGGATCTACAATGAGCAGTTCTTC
few	TRBV6-5	.	TRBJ1-1	CASSYSGVKTEAFF	TGTGCCAGCAGTTACTCAGGGGTAAAGACTGAAGCTTTCTTT
.	TRBV10-3	TRBD1	TRBJ2-1	CAISDPRGSSSYNEQFF	TGTGCCATCAGTGATCCCAGGGGGTCGAGCTCCTACAATGAGCAGTTCTTC
.	TRBV14	.	TRBJ1-1	CASSQQRGSTEAFF	TGTGCCAGCAGCCAACAGAGGGGGAGCACTGAAGCTTTCTTT
.	TRBV9	TRBD1	TRBJ2-6	CASRTGPSGANVLTF	TGTGCCAGCAGGACAGGGCCCTCTGGGGCCAACGTCCTGACTTTC
.	TRBV6-5	TRBD2	TRBJ2-1	CASWTSGTYNEQFF	TGTGCCAGCTGGACTAGCGGAACCTACAATGAGCAGTTCTTC
.	TRBV7-9	.	TRBJ2-1	CASSSWTVYNEQFF	TGTGCCAGCAGCTCGTGGACAGTCTACAATGAGCAGTTCTTC
.	TRBV27	TRBD1	TRBJ2-5	CASSLHRGTETQYF	TGTGCCAGCAGTTTGCACAGGGGTACGGAGACCCAGTACTTC
.	TRBV7-9	.	TRBJ1-1	CASSLRTAGAFF	TGTGCCAGCAGCTTGCGAACAGCTGGCGCTTTCTTT
.	TRBV9	.	TRBJ1-1	CASSVEPQENTEAFF	TGTGCCAGCAGCGTAGAGCCGCAGGAGAACACTGAAGCTTTCTTT
.	TRBV10-3	.	TRBJ2-5	CAISRDQETQYF	TGTGCCATCAGTCGGGACCAAGAGACCCAGTACTTC
.	TRBV7-2	.	TRBJ2-3	CASSPAGFPGLQYF	TGTGCCAGCAGCCCCGCTGGATTCCCGGGACTGCAGTATTTT
.	TRBV15	.	TRBJ2-3	CATSPQGAGEDTQYF	TGTGCCACCAGCCCGCAGGGGGCGGGAGAGGATACGCAGTATTTT
.	TRBV28	.	TRBJ1-2	CASSRSDYGYTF	TGTGCCAGCAGCCGTTCTGACTATGGCTACACCTTC
few	TRBV2	TRBD1	TRBJ1-2	CASRSGTGGIVYGYTF	TGTGCCAGCAGGTCCGGGACAGGGGGCATAGTCTATGGCTACACCTTC
.	TRBV5-4	.	TRBJ1-1	CASSSGQSPGAFF	TGTGCCAGCAGCTCAGGACAGTCTCCAGGGGCTTTCTTT
.	TRBV29-1	TRBD1	TRBJ1-4	CSAADREDEKLFF	TGCAGCGCCGCGGACAGGGAGGACGAAAAACTGTTTTTT
.	TRBV9	TRBD2	TRBJ2-5	CASSVGLAWETQYF	TGTGCCAGCAGCGTAGGACTAGCTTGGGAGACCCAGTACTTC
.	TRBV21-1	.	TRBJ2-1	CASSKAAGRNEQFF	TGTGCCAGCAGCAAAGCTGCGGGGAGAAATGAGCAGTTCTTC
.	TRBV9	TRBD2	TRBJ2-1	CASSVSGTSGREQFF	TGTGCCAGCAGCGTTTCCGGGACTAGCGGGAGGGAGCAGTTCTTC
.	TRBV28	.	TRBJ1-4	CASREGAAAEKLFF	TGTGCCAGCAGGGAAGGGGCGGCAGCTGAAAAACTGTTTTTT
.	TRBV9	.	TRBJ2-7	CASSVGEGAYEQYF	TGTGCCAGCAGCGTAGGGGAAGGGGCCTACGAGCAGTACTTC
.	TRBV25-1	TRBD1	TRBJ1-2	CASTTGTGRSYTF	TGTGCCAGCACCACCGGGACAGGCCGCTCCTACACCTTC
.	TRBV6-2/TRBV6-3	TRBD2	TRBJ2-7	CASSYSPVSRAGVSSEQYF	TGTGCCAGCAGTTATTCCCCAGTTTCTAGGGCGGGAGTTTCCTCCGAGCAGTACTTC
.	TRBV19	.	TRBJ2-2	CASRRDAGELFF	TGTGCCAGTAGGAGGGATGCCGGGGAGCTGTTTTTT
.	TRBV5-1	.	TRBJ1-1	CASSLGWRDANTEAFF	TGCGCCAGCAGCTTGGGGTGGCGGGACGCGAACACTGAAGCTTTCTTT
.	TRBV5-1	TRBD1	TRBJ1-6	CASTPGAKTGVNSPLHF	TGCGCCAGCACACCGGGGGCAAAGACAGGGGTAAATTCACCCCTCCACTTT